The TCR beta chain under discussion was sequenced for a study of cytomegalovirus exposure and HLA in healthy donors. Points on this clone: Its antigen is undetermined.

The PCR was carried out with 60 Vbeta primers and 13 Jbeta primers. Only in-frame clones appear in the TCRdb table, and some are missing; sequencing was by immunoSEQ multiplex PCR. The sample shows fewer than 250,000 clones, over 80% of them seen only once. The study, taken as a whole, reports: As was reported, the HLA-A and HLA-B alleles of most subjects were accurately predicted from TCR beta sequences. Among the CMV-associated chains, three were confirmed in vitro as specific for CMV antigens. Roughly uniform sequencing depth across donors was assumed, possibly incorrectly. Apparent HLA restriction characterized most CMV-associated TCR beta chains in a later analysis.

This CDR3 spans 16 amino acids. Germline CDR1 reads SEHNR; CDR2 reads FQNEAQ (reference sequence). After removal of 1 base from V and 9 bases from J, the junction contained 11 bases not matched to a gene. The sequence derives from a woman in her forties or fifties in good health and CMV-seropositive. Input material: PBMCs. J is TRBJ2-3 and V is TRBV7-9, with 9 positions matching TRBD2. CDR3 protein: CASSLVSSGNSGTQYF. CDR3 sequence (DNA): TGTGCCAGCAGCTTAGTGTCTAGCGGGAATTCGGGAACGCAGTATTTT.